One sample yielded the 4 T cell receptor beta chains listed below, sequenced in a study of blood T cell repertoires in COVID-19. Produced via immunoSEQ multiplex PCR; TCRdb's table is partial and in-frame only. The sample has approximately 250,000 clones, around 84% seen once. The specimen was PBMCs or T cells enriched from blood (not recorded which). The receptors shown here come from a young man with acute COVID-19.

The CDR3 region has the DNA TGTGCCAGCTGCCTTTCCGGGGGGAGCTCCTACAATGAGCAGTTCTTC. Amino acid sequence: CASCLSGGSSYNEQFF. This chain uses TRBV28 with TRBJ2-1; the match to TRBD2 covers 7 bases. Germline lookup yields CDR1 MDHEN and CDR2 SYDVKM. CDR3 size: 16 residues. Unmatched junction bases numbered 10, after V lost 8 bases and J lost 0 bases. Looking up the rest from reference TRBV28 and TRBJ2-1 gives the full variable domain: DVKVTQSSRYLVKRTGEKVFLECVQDMDHENMFWYRQDPGLGLRLIYFSYDVKMKEKGDIPEGYSVSREKKERFSLILESASTNQTSMYLCASCLSGGSSYNEQFFGPGTRLTVL.

The gene calls are TRBV12-3 or TRBV12-4 and TRBJ2-3; D is unclear. V lost 2 bases and J lost 1, with 4 bases in between. This CDR3 has 13 residues. CDR3 loop: CASSLIGTDTQYF. CDR3 in DNA: TGTGCCAGCAGTTTAATAGGCACAGATACGCAGTATTTT.

The CDR3 coding sequence is TGCGCCAGCAGCTTGTTTAGGGGGATAGGTGAGCAGTTCTTC. Translation gives CASSLFRGIGEQFF. The rearrangement links TRBV5-1 to TRBJ2-1, with D tentatively TRBD1 (6 bases). The CDR3 covers 14 residues. V lost 1 base and J 9 bases, leaving 14 bases between the germline ends. Germline loops: CDR1 SGHRS, CDR2 YFSETQ.

About this clone: Different DNA sequences within this sample yield the same CDR3. The chain uses TRBV19 and TRBJ2-3, with D perhaps TRBD2 (5 bases). Looked up from germline, CDR1 is LNHDA and CDR2 is SQIVND (reference sequence). The CDR3 loop spans 14 amino acids. Trimming left V 1 base short and J 0 bases short, with 5 bases between. The chain's CDR3 is CASSIAGSTDTQYF. CDR3 in DNA: TGTGCCAGTAGTATAGCGGGAAGCACAGATACGCAGTATTTT. The full variable domain, with the rest looked up from reference TRBV19 and TRBJ2-3, is DGGITQSPKYLFRKEGQNVTLSCEQNLNHDAMYWYRQDPGQGLRLIYYSQIVNDFQKGDIAEGYSVSREKKESFPLTVTSAQKNPTAFYLCASSIAGSTDTQYFGPGTRLTVL.